This T cell receptor beta chain was profiled in a study of blood T cells in healthy people across ages. Study-level findings and limits: Investigators treated diversity estimates from one million T cells as underestimates. Aged donors had fewer naive CD4+ cells and lower diversity than long-lived donors.

Peripheral blood was drawn, roughly 10 milliliters per donor. PBMCs, at least 7 million per sample, were isolated. The V gene's germline CDR1 is SGHTA and CDR2 FQGNSA. J was trimmed by 3 bases and V by 4 bases; bases with no gene match: 7. The CDR3 consists of 16 residues. This clonotype was seen once. What it binds is unknown. Alongside a J-beta primer mix, a sample-barcoded 5' primer served in a second PCR lasting about 7 to 12 cycles. TCRdb re-called the 5' RACE reads through MiXCR, storing one row per CDR3 protein. The sample shows 780,000 or so distinct CDR3 sequences, about 61% of them seen only once.

The genes are TRBV7-2 and TRBJ2-3, with 10 bases aligning to TRBD2. This TCR derives from a middle-aged man in good health. What was sequenced was blood. The CDR3 nucleotides read TGTGCCAGCAGCTCCGCTAGCGGGAGTGGGACAGATACGCAGTATTTT. This codes for CASSSASGSGTDTQYF.